This T cell receptor beta chain was profiled in a study of shared clonotypes between healthy human individuals. Regarding this clone: Its target is unknown.

Study observations and caveats: In general, naive subsets displayed greater estimated richness than memory subsets did. The four-donor shared clonotypes exceeded non-shared clonotypes in generation probability, with non-shared ones scoring lower.

Authors' methods: Filtering differed for immunoSEQ, which gave only junction sequences without quality scores. Sequenced by immunoSEQ multiplex PCR; TCRdb stores in-frame clones only, minus some. The DNA was the basis for D and trimming; V, J and clone size are from that table. In the table there are approximately 720,000 clones, less than 80% of which are singletons. This TCR was recovered from a woman in her twenties or thirties in good health. Material for sequencing was memory CD4+ T cells sorted from blood. The subset here: CD45RA-negative fraction.

CDR3 nucleotide sequence: TGTGCCAGCTCACCACAGCTAGGTAACAATGAGCAGTTCTTC. It codes for CASSPQLGNNEQFF. The genes are TRBV18 and TRBJ2-1, with unresolved D. The germline V gene encodes CDR1 KGHSH and CDR2 LQKENI. The ends were cut back, 1 base at V and 5 bases at J, with 9 bases in the middle. The CDR3 is 14 residues long.